A single sample gave rise to the 14 T cell receptor beta chains below, sequenced in a study of sequential checkpoint blockade in melanoma. Treatment given: randomized to nivolumab then ipilimumab (arm A) or the reverse (arm B). Using immunoSEQ multiplex PCR, the repertoire was profiled, and TCRdb retains in-frame clones only, with some absent. The sample contains fewer than 15,000 clones, more than 70% of which appear only once. This sample comprised CD8+ T cells sorted from blood (inferred from file names), obtained from a patient given nivolumab and ipilimumab in sequence. The origin of the receptors is a human patient with melanoma. Some clones in this sample may be carry-over from other donors' samples.

The chain recombines TRBV15 with TRBJ2-3, with D possibly matching TRBD1 (5 bases). Trimming removed 4 bases at V and 4 bases at J, with 21 bases between. CDR3 length: 17 amino acids. The germline CDR1 and CDR2 sequences are LNHNV and YYDKDF (reference sequence). The CDR3 spells CATSNPGREGPSDTQYF. In DNA form, the CDR3 reads TGTGCCACCAGCAACCCTGGCAGGGAAGGGCCCTCAGATACGCAGTATTTT. Complete variable domain (other parts from reference TRBV15 and TRBJ2-3): DAMVIQNPRYQVTQFGKPVTLSCSQTLNHNVMYWYQQKSSQAPKLLFHYYDKDFNNEADTPDNFQSRRPNTSFCFLDIRSPGLGDTAMYLCATSNPGREGPSDTQYFGPGTRLTVL.

This clone came up once. The same CDR3 arises from other DNA sequences in this sample as well. The chain recombines TRBV4-3 with TRBJ1-5; 7 nucleotides match TRBD1. Germline CDR1 is LGHNA and CDR2 is YSLEER. The V gene end was trimmed by 0 bases and the J gene end by 7 bases; junction bases not matched to a gene: 6. The CDR3 is 15 amino acids. CDR3 sequence: CASSQDSGGRQPQHF. CDR3 DNA sequence: TGCGCCAGCAGCCAAGATTCAGGGGGGAGGCAGCCCCAGCATTTT.

The rearrangement links TRBV10-3 to TRBJ2-5; D is possibly TRBD1 (5 bases). Trimming took off 0 bases at V and 2 bases at J, with 13 bases between the two ends. This CDR3 has 16 residues. Germline-derived CDR1 and CDR2 are ENHRY and SYGVKD. CDR3: CAISESLVAGQETQYF. Here the CDR3 DNA reads TGTGCCATCAGTGAGTCGCTGGTGGCAGGGCAAGAGACCCAGTACTTC.

V usage is TRBV7-9 and J usage is TRBJ2-5; no reliable D call. Germline CDR1 is SEHNR and CDR2 is FQNEAQ (reference sequence). This CDR3 contains 14 residues. V lost 3 bases to trimming and J lost 3 bases, with 11 bases between them. CDR3 bases: TGTGCCAGCAGCTTGCTGGGCAGTAAAGAGACCCAGTACTTC. Translation gives CASSLLGSKETQYF.

This chain uses TRBV29-1 with TRBJ2-6; 7 nucleotides line up with TRBD1. The CDR3 length is 16 residues. Losses at the gene ends were 5 bases for V and 0 bases for J; bases not matched to a gene: 7. The germline V gene encodes CDR1 SQVTM and CDR2 ANQGSEA. The CDR3 DNA reads as TGCAGCGTTCCTGACAGGGACCGCTCTGGGGCCAACGTCCTGACTTTC. It yields the protein CSVPDRDRSGANVLTF.

This clone was observed a single time. This chain joins TRBV13 and TRBJ1-2; 8 bases are a match to TRBD1. The junction had 12 bases not matched to a gene; V was cut back by 0 bases and J by 0 bases. Germline assignment: CDR1 PRHDT and CDR2 FYEKMQ (reference sequence). This CDR3 region has 19 residues. This CDR3 is CASSLGLEDRDESNYGYTF. The DNA of the CDR3 is TGTGCCAGCAGCTTAGGGCTAGAGGACAGGGATGAATCTAACTATGGCTACACCTTC.

The V gene is TRBV19, the J gene TRBJ1-2; 8 positions agree with TRBD1. The CDR3 consists of 14 residues. Germline-derived CDR1 and CDR2 are LNHDA and SQIVND (reference sequence). Losses at the gene ends were 5 bases for V and 7 bases for J; bases not matched to a gene: 9. The CDR3 DNA follows: TGTGCCAGTAGTCCCCGACACAGGGGGGGTGGCTACACCTTC. Protein: CASSPRHRGGGYTF.

The chain recombines TRBV4-1 with TRBJ1-5; D unresolved. Germline CDR1 is MGHRA and CDR2 is YSYEKL. Trimming left V 3 bases short and J 6 bases short, with 15 bases between. The CDR3 has 15 amino acids. As DNA, the CDR3 is TGCGCCAGCAGCCACCTCTTGGGGAGAGGTCAGCCCCAGCATTTT. Translated: CASSHLLGRGQPQHF.

This clone was counted a single time. The gene calls are TRBV7-8 and TRBJ2-7; 8 bases are a match to TRBD1. V was clipped by 5 bases and J by 6 bases; unmatched bases: 9. This CDR3 has 14 residues. Germline V gene sequence: CDR1 SGHVS, CDR2 FQNEAQ. CDR3 in amino acids: CASSRWTGPLEQYF. In DNA form, the CDR3 reads TGTGCCAGCAGCCGCTGGACAGGGCCGCTCGAGCAGTACTTC.

The chain uses TRBV7-9 and TRBJ2-1; 7 nucleotides line up with TRBD2. Per germline, CDR1 SEHNR and CDR2 FQNEAQ (reference sequence). The CDR3 is made up of 14 amino acids. The junction had 2 bases not matched to a gene; V was cut back by 1 base and J by 5 bases. The CDR3 loop is CASSLGGGDNEQFF. The CDR3 nucleotides are TGTGCCAGCAGCTTAGGGGGAGGGGACAATGAGCAGTTCTTC.

For the CDR3, the DNA is TGTGCCAGCAGTTCGGACAGAATGAACACTGAAGCTTTCTTT. This sequence encodes CASSSDRMNTEAFF. This chain connects TRBV6-5 to TRBJ1-1; D possibly corresponds to TRBD1 (6 bases). Germline CDR1 reads MNHEY; CDR2 reads SVGAGI. The CDR3 is made up of 14 amino acids. V was clipped by 4 bases and J by 0 bases, with 9 bases between them.

The table lists this clone with many counts. A junction boundary mismatches the germline segment, possibly from a read error. V gene TRBV12-5 combines with J gene TRBJ1-1, with no clear D. The germline gives CDR1 LGHNT, CDR2 FRNRAP. The length of the CDR3 is 10 residues. CDR3 sequence: CASGSNLPTF. CDR3 DNA: TGTGCTAGTGGTTCGAACCTCCCTACTTTT.

As regards this clone: Other DNA sequences in this specimen translate into the identical CDR3. This rearrangement joins TRBV7-6 to TRBJ2-5; 11 bases map to TRBD2. Losses at the gene ends were 5 bases for V and 5 bases for J; bases not matched to a gene: 7. This CDR3 contains 15 residues. From germline, CDR1 is SGHVS and CDR2 FNYEAQ. For the CDR3, the DNA is TGTGCCAGCAGCACTTTAGCGGGGGGGCGGGAGACCCAGTACTTC. Translation gives CASSTLAGGRETQYF. Combining the CDR3 with reference TRBV7-6 and TRBJ2-5 gives the whole variable domain GAGVSQSPRYKVTKRGQDVALRCDPISGHVSLYWYRQALGQGPEFLTYFNYEAQQDKSGLPNDRFSAERPEGSISTLTIQRTEQRDSAMYRCASSTLAGGRETQYFGPGTRLLVL.

This chain links TRBV10-3 with TRBJ2-1; no clear D. This CDR3 contains 13 residues. Per germline, CDR1 ENHRY and CDR2 SYGVKD. Deletions cut 0 bases from V and 4 bases from J, with 4 bases between. This CDR3 reads CAISESTYNEQFF. Here the CDR3 DNA reads TGTGCCATCAGTGAGTCGACTTACAATGAGCAGTTCTTC.